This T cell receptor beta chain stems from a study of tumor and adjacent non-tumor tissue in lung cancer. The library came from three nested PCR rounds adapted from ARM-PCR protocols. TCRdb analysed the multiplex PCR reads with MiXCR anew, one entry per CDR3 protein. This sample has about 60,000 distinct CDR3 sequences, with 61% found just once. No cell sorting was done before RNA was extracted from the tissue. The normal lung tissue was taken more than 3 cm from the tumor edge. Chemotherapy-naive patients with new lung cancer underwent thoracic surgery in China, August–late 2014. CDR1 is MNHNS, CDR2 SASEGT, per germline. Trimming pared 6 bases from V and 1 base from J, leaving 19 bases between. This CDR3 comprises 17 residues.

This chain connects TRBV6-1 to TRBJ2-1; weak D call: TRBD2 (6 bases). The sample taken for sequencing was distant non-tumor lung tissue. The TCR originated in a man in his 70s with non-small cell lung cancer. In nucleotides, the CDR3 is TGTGCCAGCAGAAGGAGGGACTCAGGGAGTTCCTACAATGAGCAGTTCTTC. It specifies CASRRRDSGSSYNEQFF.